These 17 T cell receptor beta chains share one sample of origin, sequenced in a study of vaccination effects on CD4 cells after COVID-19 (dated by TCRdb to 2021 to 2024). Libraries came from the immunoSEQ multiplex PCR assay. This is the immuneACCESS table as TCRdb keeps it, with only in-frame sequences that have V and J called. A part of the clones is gone; compared with another copy, unresolved V genes explain less than half, and the rest is unexplained. The sample table shows approximately 31,000 clones, and 72% are seen once. 25% to 30% of the sample goes to the ten largest clones. Their antigen targets remain unknown. To identify antigen-specific CD4+ T cell clonotypes by their expansion, the ViraFEST assay first stimulated PBMC with viral peptide pools and then applied TCR sequencing. After about 9 days of culture, CD4+ T cells were isolated with the EasySep CD4+ T cell isolation kit. PCR-confirmed SARS-CoV-2 infection had occurred in convalescent patients between March and December 2020, before the Alpha, Beta and Delta variants emerged in the United States.

The sample here was CD4+ T cells from PBMCs cultured with a peptide pool, taken before COVID-19 vaccination. These receptors were obtained from a human donor who had a prior SARS-CoV-2 infection.

The count of this clone is one. The rearrangement uses TRBV5-5 and TRBJ2-5; D remains ambiguous. Germline lookup yields CDR1 SGHKS and CDR2 YYEKEE (reference sequence). The CDR3 totals 15 residues. Trimming cost V 0 bases and J 2 bases, with 11 bases left between them. CDR3: CASSLGLFPQETQYF. DNA for the CDR3: TGTGCCAGCAGCTTGGGGCTCTTCCCACAAGAGACCCAGTACTTC.

V usage is TRBV28 and J usage is TRBJ2-5; 13 bases match TRBD2. The CDR3 totals 16 residues. The V and J ends lost 4 bases and 3 bases, in that order; junction bases with no gene match: 5. Germline V gene sequence: CDR1 MDHEN, CDR2 SYDVKM. CDR3 nucleotide sequence: TGTGCCAGCAGTTCGCCGGGACTAGCGGGAAAAGAGACCCAGTACTTC. Translation: CASSSPGLAGKETQYF.

The chain combines TRBV6-5 with TRBJ2-3; D is unresolved. Trimming stripped 7 bases from V and 5 bases from J, with 10 bases between. The CDR3 is 12 amino acids. Looked up from germline, CDR1 is MNHEY and CDR2 is SVGAGI. The CDR3 loop reads CASTSVGDTQYF. CDR3 in DNA: TGTGCCAGCACCTCGGTGGGAGATACGCAGTATTTT.

The CDR3 here is CASSRNLPNEKLFF. The DNA of the CDR3 is TGTGCCAGCAGCAGGAACCTACCTAATGAAAAACTGTTTTTT. The chain is built from TRBV6-2 or TRBV6-3 and TRBJ1-4; D not resolved. This CDR3 has 14 residues. V was cut by 6 bases and J by 3 bases, with 11 bases left in between. CDR1 is MNHEY, CDR2 SVGEGT, per germline.

The CDR3 DNA reads TGTGCCAGCAGTTTTTTAGGGTCCTACGAGCAGTACTTC. Translated, it gives CASSFLGSYEQYF. V and J are TRBV27 and TRBJ2-7; no reliable D call. V shed 3 bases and J shed 1 base, with 7 bases lying between them. The CDR3 consists of 13 residues. Germline V gene data show CDR1 as MNHEY and CDR2 as SMNVEV (reference sequence).

This sequence joins TRBV4-3 and TRBJ1-1; 8 nucleotides agree with TRBD1. This CDR3 is built from 16 residues. Unmatched junction bases numbered 5, after V lost 2 bases and J lost 0 bases. Germline V lookup: CDR1 LGHNA, CDR2 YSLEER. CDR3 coding DNA: TGCGCCAGCAGCCAACTCCTGACAGGGGTGAACACTGAAGCTTTCTTT. Residues: CASSQLLTGVNTEAFF.

This chain links TRBV19 with TRBJ1-1; D not certain. The V and J ends lost 4 bases and 5 bases respectively, with 11 bases between them. The germline V gene has CDR1 LNHDA and CDR2 SQIVND (reference sequence). The CDR3 consists of 13 residues. The CDR3 nucleotides read TGTGCCAGTAGTACGTCCACAGAGACTGAAGCTTTCTTT. The encoded protein is CASSTSTETEAFF.

This clone was counted a few times. This chain uses TRBV2 with TRBJ1-3, with D unclear. Trimming shortened V by 8 bases and J by 0 bases, and 11 bases separated the two germline ends. Germline V gene lookup returns CDR1 SNHLY and CDR2 FYNNEI. The CDR3 runs to 14 residues. As DNA, the CDR3 is TGTGCCAGCTTGGAACAGCTCTCTGGAAACACCATATATTTT. Translation: CASLEQLSGNTIYF.

This chain uses TRBV9 with TRBJ2-2; weak D call: TRBD2 (7 bases). Germline-derived CDR1 and CDR2 are SGDLS and YYNGEE. The CDR3 has 17 amino acids. Trimming removed 4 bases at V and 1 base at J, with 17 bases between. CDR3 bases: TGTGCCAGCAGCCTAAGGGGGGGACCTCTGAACACCGGGGAGCTGTTTTTT. Protein sequence: CASSLRGGPLNTGELFF.

CDR3 sequence: CASSSLKTNTGELFF. CDR3 nucleotide sequence: TGTGCCAGCAGCAGCCTAAAAACGAACACCGGGGAGCTGTTTTTT. The gene calls are TRBV3-1 (or the pseudogene TRBV3-2) and TRBJ2-2, with no clear D. Germline values: CDR1 LGHDT, CDR2 YNNKEL (reference sequence). V gave up 5 bases and J gave up 0 bases, with 10 bases separating them. The CDR3 length is 15 residues.

The V gene is TRBV4-3, the J gene TRBJ2-1; 7 bases agree with TRBD2. V lost 1 base, J lost 3 bases, and 15 bases stayed unmatched. The CDR3 has 19 amino acids. CDR1 and CDR2 (germline): LGHNA, YSLEER. CDR3 loop: CASSQVYKSRELLYNEQFF. In DNA form, the CDR3 reads TGCGCCAGCAGCCAAGTTTATAAATCGCGGGAGCTGCTCTACAATGAGCAGTTCTTC.

V and J are TRBV3-1 (or the pseudogene TRBV3-2) and TRBJ2-7; D is uncertain. V gave up 3 bases and J gave up 3 bases, with 6 bases separating them. The CDR3 has 12 amino acids. Germline loops: CDR1 LGHDT, CDR2 YNNKEL (reference sequence). This CDR3 is CASSHRRYEQYF. The CDR3 DNA reads as TGTGCCAGCAGCCATCGGCGCTACGAGCAGTACTTC.

The J gene is TRBJ2-7, the V gene TRBV6-2 or TRBV6-3; 10 bases line up with TRBD1. CDR3 length: 16 amino acids. The V gene's germline CDR1 is MNHEY and CDR2 SVGEGT. V gave up 6 bases and J gave up 2 bases; unmatched junction bases: 10. In DNA form, the CDR3 reads TGTGCCAGCAGCTTCCGGCGGGGGACAGGGGCCTACGAGCAGTACTTC. Its protein is CASSFRRGTGAYEQYF.

This clone was seen more than once but under ten times. The chain carries TRBV5-6 and TRBJ2-7, with unresolved D. Germline V lookup: CDR1 SGHDT, CDR2 YYEEEE. CDR3 length: 11 residues. V lost 3 bases and J lost 2, with 3 bases in between. The CDR3 DNA reads TGTGCCAGCAGCTCCACCTACGAGCAGTACTTC. It yields the protein CASSSTYEQYF.

The chain links TRBV30 to TRBJ2-1, with 13 bases that match TRBD2. Germline assignment: CDR1 GTSNPN and CDR2 SVGIG (reference sequence). This CDR3 comprises 15 residues. V shed 5 bases, J shed 5 bases, and the junction held 6 bases outside the gene matches. CDR3 in amino acids: CAWQGLAGVNNEQFF. CDR3 DNA: TGTGCCTGGCAAGGACTAGCGGGGGTAAACAATGAGCAGTTCTTC.

The chain is built from TRBV5-1 and TRBJ1-2; D possibly corresponds to TRBD1 (6 bases). The germline V gene has CDR1 SGHRS and CDR2 YFSETQ. The CDR3 totals 16 residues. Trimming took 0 bases from V and 7 from J, leaving 19 bases between them. CDR3 DNA sequence: TGCGCCAGCAGCTTGGGAGTGACAGGACCCTCCCTTGGCTACACCTTC. It translates to CASSLGVTGPSLGYTF.

This rearrangement joins TRBV5-1 to TRBJ1-1; perhaps TRBD1 as D (6 bases). CDR1 and CDR2 from the germline V gene are SGHRS and YFSETQ. The CDR3 loop spans 15 amino acids. The V end lost 4 bases, the J end lost 0 bases, and 13 bases lay between the germline ends. In nucleotides, the CDR3 is TGCGCCAGCAGCCCAATACAGGGAATGAACACTGAAGCTTTCTTT. Translated, it gives CASSPIQGMNTEAFF.